This entry concerns a single T cell receptor (beta chain). This sample was included in a study of shared clonotypes between healthy human individuals. The CDR3 loop spans 14 amino acids. V lost 2 bases and J lost 5, with 14 bases in between. CDR1 and CDR2 from the germline V gene are GTSNPN and SVGIG (reference sequence). CD4+ cell separation produced CD45RA+ naive and CD45RA-negative memory subsets. Sequencing used immunoSEQ multiplex PCR; TCRdb keeps in-frame clones, though not all of them. The profile shows roughly 2.5 million clones, more than 80% of them singletons. This receptor was taken from a young man in good health. V usage is TRBV30 and J usage is TRBJ2-3; tentatively, D is TRBD1 (6 bases). The sample was naive CD4+ T cells sorted from blood. Subset reported: CD45RA+ positively selected. CDR3 in amino acids: CAWSMGAQGDTQYF. In DNA, the CDR3 is TGTGCCTGGAGTATGGGGGCGCAAGGAGATACGCAGTATTTT.